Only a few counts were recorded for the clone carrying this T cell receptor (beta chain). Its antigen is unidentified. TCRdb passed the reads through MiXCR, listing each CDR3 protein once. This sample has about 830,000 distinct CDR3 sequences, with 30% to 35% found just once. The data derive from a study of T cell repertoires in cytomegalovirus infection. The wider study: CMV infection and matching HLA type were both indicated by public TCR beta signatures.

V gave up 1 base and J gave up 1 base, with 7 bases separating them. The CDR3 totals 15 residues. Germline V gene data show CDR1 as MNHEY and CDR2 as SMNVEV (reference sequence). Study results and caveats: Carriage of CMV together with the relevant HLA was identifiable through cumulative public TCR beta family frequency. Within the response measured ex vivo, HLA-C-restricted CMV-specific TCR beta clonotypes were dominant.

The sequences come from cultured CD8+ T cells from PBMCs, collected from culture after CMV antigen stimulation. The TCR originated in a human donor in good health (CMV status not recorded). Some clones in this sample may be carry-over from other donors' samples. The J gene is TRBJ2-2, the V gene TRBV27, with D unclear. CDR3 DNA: TGTGCCAGCAGTTTATGGGCACTGAACACCGGGGAGCTGTTTTTT. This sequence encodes CASSLWALNTGELFF.